Listed below are T cell receptor beta chains from one sample, sequenced in a study of immune evolution from preneoplasia to lung adenocarcinoma. The table came from immunoSEQ multiplex PCR; TCRdb's copy has only in-frame clones and leaves some out. The table lists 10,000 or so clones, around 78% of them singletons. Material: FFPE minimally invasive lung adenocarcinoma tissue. The receptor set was obtained from a person between 65 and 79 years old with lung adenocarcinoma. The CDR3 runs from the conserved cysteine through the conserved F or W. Each record gives: V gene, clone size, J gene, D gene, CDR3 protein, CDR3 DNA. The D gene is left open where the match is weak. Rows give clone size only sometimes, using once, few, many, or a class for an expanded clone.

V: TRBV7-9
size: NA
J: TRBJ2-5
D: TRBD1
CDR3: CASSPNRDSNRQETQYF
DNA: TGTGCCAGCAGCCCCAACCGGGACAGCAACAGACAAGAGACCCAGTACTTC

V: TRBV7-9
size: NA
J: TRBJ2-3
D: TRBD2
CDR3: CASSQFSSGSMDTQYF
DNA: TGTGCCAGCAGCCAGTTCTCTAGCGGGAGTATGGATACGCAGTATTTT

V: TRBV5-6
size: NA
J: TRBJ1-1
D: NA
CDR3: CASSTGTAGAFF
DNA: TGTGCCAGCAGCACAGGGACGGCTGGAGCTTTCTTT

V: TRBV4-3
size: NA
J: TRBJ2-3
D: TRBD2
CDR3: CASSRASGRTDTQYF
DNA: TGCGCCAGCAGCAGGGCTAGCGGGAGAACAGATACGCAGTATTTT

V: TRBV7-2
size: NA
J: TRBJ1-5
D: TRBD1
CDR3: CASSPTGGNNQPQHF
DNA: TGTGCCAGCAGTCCAACAGGGGGTAACAATCAGCCCCAGCATTTT

V: TRBV27
size: few
J: TRBJ1-1
D: NA
CDR3: CASTRDSQYLHTEAFF
DNA: TGTGCCAGCACCCGGGACTCCCAATACTTGCACACTGAAGCTTTCTTT

V: TRBV29-1
size: NA
J: TRBJ1-3
D: NA
CDR3: CSVQGGGNTIYF
DNA: TGCAGCGTACAGGGAGGTGGAAACACCATATATTTT

V: TRBV6-5
size: NA
J: TRBJ2-5
D: NA
CDR3: CANRRTDDEVETQYF
DNA: TGTGCCAACAGAAGGACGGACGATGAAGTGGAGACCCAGTACTTC

V: TRBV19
size: NA
J: TRBJ1-6
D: NA
CDR3: CASSGGRYNSPLHF
DNA: TGTGCCAGTAGTGGGGGACGCTATAATTCACCCCTCCACTTT

V: TRBV29-1
size: NA
J: TRBJ2-3
D: NA
CDR3: CSVDDSSFTDTQYF
DNA: TGCAGCGTTGACGACAGTTCTTTCACAGATACGCAGTATTTT

V: TRBV2
size: NA
J: TRBJ2-5
D: TRBD2
CDR3: CASTRTSVQETQYF
DNA: TGTGCCAGCACTCGGACTAGCGTCCAAGAGACCCAGTACTTC

V: TRBV6-1
size: NA
J: TRBJ2-5
D: NA
CDR3: CASSDGRKTAQYF
DNA: TGTGCCAGCAGTGATGGGAGGAAGACAGCGCAGTACTTC

V: TRBV30
size: NA
J: TRBJ2-1
D: NA
CDR3: CAWSPLGSGNEQFF
DNA: TGTGCCTGGAGTCCCCTAGGTTCAGGCAATGAGCAGTTCTTC

V: TRBV11-2
size: NA
J: TRBJ1-6
D: TRBD1
CDR3: CASGDRDNSPLHF
DNA: TGTGCCAGCGGGGACAGGGATAATTCACCCCTCCACTTT

V: TRBV4-2
size: NA
J: TRBJ2-2
D: NA
CDR3: CASSQEQQGELFF
DNA: TGTGCCAGCAGCCAAGAGCAACAGGGGGAGCTGTTTTTT

V: TRBV27
size: NA
J: TRBJ2-7
D: TRBD1
CDR3: CASSLDRGQGPYEQYF
DNA: TGTGCCAGCAGTTTAGATAGGGGACAGGGGCCCTACGAGCAGTACTTC

V: TRBV7-7
size: NA
J: TRBJ1-1
D: NA
CDR3: CASSLLDNTEAFF
DNA: TGTGCTAGCAGCTTACTGGACAACACTGAAGCTTTCTTT

V: TRBV7-8
size: NA
J: TRBJ2-7
D: NA
CDR3: CASSPPGGAYEQYF
DNA: TGTGCCAGCAGCCCCCCGGGCGGAGCCTACGAGCAGTACTTC

V: TRBV7-3
size: NA
J: TRBJ1-6
D: NA
CDR3: CASSLSVREGYNSPLHF
DNA: TGTGCCAGCAGCTTAAGCGTGAGGGAGGGGTATAATTCACCCCTCCACTTT

V: TRBV25-1
size: NA
J: TRBJ1-3
D: NA
CDR3: CASLGRFGNTIYF
DNA: TGTGCCAGCCTTGGACGGTTTGGAAACACCATATATTTT

V: TRBV10-2
size: once
J: TRBJ2-1
D: NA
CDR3: CASSELGTGSHNEQFF
DNA: TGCGCCAGCAGTGAATTGGGGACTGGATCACACAATGAGCAGTTCTTC

V: TRBV7-9
size: NA
J: TRBJ1-4
D: NA
CDR3: CASSLVVGAGEKLFF
DNA: TGTGCCAGCAGCTTAGTAGTCGGCGCCGGTGAAAAACTGTTTTTT

V: TRBV6-5
size: NA
J: TRBJ2-2
D: TRBD2
CDR3: CASRLAGGSTGELFF
DNA: TGTGCCAGCAGACTAGCGGGGGGCTCCACCGGGGAGCTGTTTTTT

V: TRBV2
size: NA
J: TRBJ1-1
D: NA
CDR3: CATTRRNTEAFF
DNA: TGTGCCACCACGAGAAGGAACACTGAAGCTTTCTTT

V: TRBV27
size: NA
J: TRBJ2-2
D: NA
CDR3: CASSPGFTGELFF
DNA: TGTGCCAGCAGCCCAGGGTTTACCGGGGAGCTGTTTTTT

V: TRBV2
size: NA
J: TRBJ2-1
D: NA
CDR3: CASRPGGAGSSYNEQFF
DNA: TGTGCCAGCAGACCAGGTGGGGCAGGGAGCTCCTACAATGAGCAGTTCTTC

V: TRBV4-3
size: NA
J: TRBJ2-3
D: NA
CDR3: CASSPRTDPDTQYF
DNA: TGCGCCAGCAGCCCACGGACGGACCCAGATACGCAGTATTTT

V: TRBV11-2
size: NA
J: TRBJ2-5
D: NA
CDR3: CASSLNQETQYF
DNA: TGTGCCAGCAGCTTGAACCAAGAGACCCAGTACTTC

V: TRBV9
size: NA
J: TRBJ2-3
D: TRBD2
CDR3: CASSVTSGASTDTQYF
DNA: TGTGCCAGCAGCGTGACTAGCGGTGCTAGCACAGATACGCAGTATTTT

V: TRBV5-5
size: once
J: TRBJ2-2
D: NA
CDR3: CASSRGDSEELFF
DNA: TGTGCCAGCAGCCGGGGGGACAGTGAGGAGCTGTTTTTT

V: TRBV19
size: NA
J: TRBJ1-3
D: TRBD1
CDR3: CASSAYGQGGGNTIYF
DNA: TGTGCCAGTAGCGCTTACGGACAGGGTGGCGGAAACACCATATATTTT

V: TRBV19
size: NA
J: TRBJ1-3
D: NA
CDR3: CASSYQGVSAPGNTIYF
DNA: TGTGCCAGTAGTTATCAGGGAGTGAGCGCTCCTGGAAACACCATATATTTT

V: TRBV2
size: once
J: TRBJ1-2
D: NA
CDR3: CASSEGQAANYGYTF
DNA: TGTGCCAGCAGTGAAGGACAGGCCGCTAACTATGGCTACACCTTC

V: TRBV11-2
size: NA
J: TRBJ2-5
D: NA
CDR3: CASRLTGSETQYF
DNA: TGTGCCAGCAGACTCACAGGGAGTGAGACCCAGTACTTC

V: TRBV5-5
size: NA
J: TRBJ2-7
D: TRBD2
CDR3: CASRQLAGFYEQYF
DNA: TGTGCCAGCAGACAACTAGCGGGATTCTACGAGCAGTACTTC

V: TRBV6-5
size: once
J: TRBJ1-1
D: NA
CDR3: CASSRESGYTEAFF
DNA: TGTGCCAGCAGTAGAGAGTCCGGTTACACTGAAGCTTTCTTT

V: TRBV6-5
size: NA
J: TRBJ2-7
D: NA
CDR3: CASSYVSDSYEQYF
DNA: TGTGCCAGCAGTTACGTCAGTGACTCCTACGAGCAGTACTTC

V: TRBV30
size: once
J: TRBJ1-2
D: NA
CDR3: CAWSATVFYGYTF
DNA: TGTGCCTGGAGTGCGACAGTCTTCTATGGCTACACCTTC

V: TRBV11-2
size: NA
J: TRBJ2-7
D: TRBD2
CDR3: CASSLGLAEGYEQYF
DNA: TGTGCCAGCAGCTTAGGACTAGCGGAGGGCTACGAGCAGTACTTC

V: TRBV18
size: NA
J: TRBJ2-1
D: NA
CDR3: CASSPTRVNEQFF
DNA: TGTGCCAGCTCACCAACGAGAGTAAATGAGCAGTTCTTC

V: TRBV25-1
size: NA
J: TRBJ1-6
D: NA
CDR3: CASSDRQGAPLHF
DNA: TGTGCCAGCAGTGACAGACAAGGGGCACCCCTCCACTTT